The present entry profiles one TCR beta chain with its context. The antigen it binds to is not known. No much larger clone is present one base from it, and per-base qualities are unavailable. Reading the label with the study, this specimen's time point is: baseline before first vaccination. Samples from vaccinated people were obtained from the UK trials COV001 and COV002, which included a single-blind randomized controlled phase 2/3 trial of AZD1222 (ChAdOx1 nCoV-19) in healthy adults. For TCRbeta chain sequencing, PBMC samples from trial participants were taken at day 0 and at day 28 after the second dose. Cut back by 3 bases and 4 bases, the V and J ends lie 24 bases apart. Inclusive of the bounding cysteine and phenylalanine, the CDR3 is 18 residues long. Only CDR3 DNA is held: 54 bases, read in frame from base 1. Based on the germline V gene, the CDR1 and CDR2 sequences are SNHLY and FYNNEI. The sample comes from a study of T cell responses to AZD1222 COVID-19 vaccine (TCRdb year 2021). For context, the study as a whole: Because spike-specific TCR depth and breadth did not differ between the two schedules, AZD1222 recipients who got a second dose at roughly 4 weeks were pooled with those who got a second dose at roughly 12 weeks. A total of 230 to 250 trial participants underwent TCR sequencing, of whom 207 received two doses of AZD1222 and approximately 25 received two doses of the MenACWY control vaccine. Trial participants were enrolled by age into subgroups of 18-55, 56-69 and 70-plus years, and about 150, 27 and 61 TCR-sequenced participants, respectively, were included in these subgroups.

The investigation overall reported the following: After two AZD1222 doses, spike-specific TCR breadth and depth were significantly higher than at day 0 and than in MenACWY recipients. Participants were mostly white British and included more females than males, and it was suggested by the authors that clonal diversity may have been underestimated. Nearly half of unique spike-specific TCRs reportedly recognized epitopes outside regions mutated in the B.1.351 and B.1.1.7 variants. No day 14 peak-response samples were available, so repertoires were characterized only after the peak T cell response. Only six or seven AZD1222 recipients were SARS-CoV-2 seropositive at baseline, limiting conclusions about previously exposed vaccinees. The vaccine-associated CD4 TCRs covered the entire spike protein, and the dominant responses fell in regions 160-218 and 743-854. In the small 56-69-year group, the increase in depth fell short of significance, most likely because of low power.

The CDR3 regions of human TCRbeta chains were analyzed by immunosequencing. Processing in the source paper ran as follows. Repertoire TCRs were checked for matches against a reference library of SARS-CoV-2-specific TCRs that had been generated using the MIRA antigen-specificity platform. Breadth was defined as the fraction of unique TCRs that were SARS-CoV-2-associated, and depth was defined as the fraction of total T cells that were SARS-CoV-2-associated. Using the MIRA data, each spike-specific TCR was assigned both to the spike region to which the TCR was reactive and to a CD4 or CD8 class. Log10-transformed breadth and depth values were compared by one-way ANOVA with Sidak's multiple comparisons tests. TCRdb took this table from immuneACCESS and kept in-frame rearrangements with V and J called. Such tables lack part of the clones; where checked against another copy, unresolved V genes explain under half of the gap, and the rest is unexplained. V, J and clone size were drawn from that table, and D and trimming were deduced from the DNA. The table for this sample lists more than 85,000 clones; about 90% of them were counted only once. Roughly 7% of the sample is in the top ten clones.

The sample was peripheral blood, taken on day 0 of AZD1222 vaccination. This clonotype was sampled from an adult in good health. The chain links TRBV2 with TRBJ1-2; TRBD1 could be the D gene, as 5 bases match. The nucleotide sequence is TGTGCCAGCAGTGATTGGGCGTTCGGGGGGGAGGAGAGCTATGGCTACACCTTC. Its translation reads: CASSDWAFGGEESYGYTF.